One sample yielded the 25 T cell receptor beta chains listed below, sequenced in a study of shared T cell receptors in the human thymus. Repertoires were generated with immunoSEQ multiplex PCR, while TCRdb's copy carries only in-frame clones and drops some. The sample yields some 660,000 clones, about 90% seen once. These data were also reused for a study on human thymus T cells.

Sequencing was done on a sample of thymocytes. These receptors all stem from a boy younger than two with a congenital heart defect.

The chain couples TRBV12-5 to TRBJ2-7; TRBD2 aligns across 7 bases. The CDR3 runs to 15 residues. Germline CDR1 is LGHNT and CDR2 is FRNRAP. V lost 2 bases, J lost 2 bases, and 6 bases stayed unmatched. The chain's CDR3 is CASGLTSGTTYEQYF. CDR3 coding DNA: TGTGCTAGTGGTTTGACCTCCGGGACTACCTACGAGCAGTACTTC. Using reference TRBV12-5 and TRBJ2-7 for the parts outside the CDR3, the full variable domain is DARVTQTPRHKVTEMGQEVTMRCQPILGHNTVFWYRQTMMQGLELLAYFRNRAPLDDSGMPKDRFSAEMPDATLATLKIQPSEPRDSAVYFCASGLTSGTTYEQYFGPGTRLTVT.

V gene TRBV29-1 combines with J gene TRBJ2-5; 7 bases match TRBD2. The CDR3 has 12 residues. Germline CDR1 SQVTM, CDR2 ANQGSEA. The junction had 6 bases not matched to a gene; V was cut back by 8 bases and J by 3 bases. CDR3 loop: CSTSAGEETQYF. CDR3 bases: TGCAGCACCTCGGCGGGGGAAGAGACCCAGTACTTC.

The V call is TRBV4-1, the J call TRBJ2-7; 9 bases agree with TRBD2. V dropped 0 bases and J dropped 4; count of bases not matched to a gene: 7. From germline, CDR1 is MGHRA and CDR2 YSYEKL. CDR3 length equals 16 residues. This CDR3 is CASSQEMREGQYEQYF. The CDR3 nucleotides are TGCGCCAGCAGCCAAGAGATGCGGGAGGGCCAATACGAGCAGTACTTC.

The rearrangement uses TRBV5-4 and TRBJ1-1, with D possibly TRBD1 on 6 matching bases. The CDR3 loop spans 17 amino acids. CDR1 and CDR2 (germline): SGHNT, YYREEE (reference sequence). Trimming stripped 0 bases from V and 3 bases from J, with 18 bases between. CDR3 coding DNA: TGTGCCAGCAGCTTGGAGTTGGGTTCTCCAGGGGACACTGAAGCTTTCTTT. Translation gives CASSLELGSPGDTEAFF.

This CDR3 reads CASSEPDRVEQYF. CDR3 coding DNA: TGTGCCAGCAGTGAACCCGACAGGGTCGAGCAGTACTTC. The rearrangement joins TRBV6-5 to TRBJ2-7; TRBD1 matches at 7 bases. The CDR3 covers 13 residues. CDR1 is MNHEY, CDR2 SVGAGI, per germline. With 5 bases clipped from V and 6 bases from J, the junction kept 7 bases outside the gene matches.

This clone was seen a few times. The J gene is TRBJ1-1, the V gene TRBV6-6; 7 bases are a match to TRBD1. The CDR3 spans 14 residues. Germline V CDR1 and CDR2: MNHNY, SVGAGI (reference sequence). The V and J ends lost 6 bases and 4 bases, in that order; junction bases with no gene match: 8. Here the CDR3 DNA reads TGTGCCAGCAGGTCAACAGGGGCGGGCACTGAAGCTTTCTTT. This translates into CASRSTGAGTEAFF.

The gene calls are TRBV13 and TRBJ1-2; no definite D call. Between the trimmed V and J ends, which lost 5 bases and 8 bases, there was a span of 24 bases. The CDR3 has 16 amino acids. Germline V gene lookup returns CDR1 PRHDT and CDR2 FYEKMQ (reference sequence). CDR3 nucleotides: TGTGCCAGCAGCCCACGCGGGCCCCTCACGGATGTGGGCTACACCTTC. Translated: CASSPRGPLTDVGYTF.

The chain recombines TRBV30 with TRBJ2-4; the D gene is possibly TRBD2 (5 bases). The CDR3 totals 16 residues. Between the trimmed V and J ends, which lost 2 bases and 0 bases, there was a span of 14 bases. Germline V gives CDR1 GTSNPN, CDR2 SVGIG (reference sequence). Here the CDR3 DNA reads TGTGCCTGGAGTCAAGGGAGCCCCTTAGCCAAAAACATTCAGTACTTC. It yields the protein CAWSQGSPLAKNIQYF.

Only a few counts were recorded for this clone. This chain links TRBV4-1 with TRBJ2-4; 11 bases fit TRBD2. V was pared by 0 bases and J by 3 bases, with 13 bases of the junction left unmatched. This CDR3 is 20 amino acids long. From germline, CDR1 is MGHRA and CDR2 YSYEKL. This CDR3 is CASSQDSGPTSGIGKNIQYF. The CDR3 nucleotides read TGCGCCAGCAGCCAAGATTCAGGGCCGACTAGCGGGATAGGCAAAAACATTCAGTACTTC.

The chain's CDR3 is CASSQRQVSSYEQYF. The CDR3 DNA reads as TGTGCCAGCAGTCAGAGACAGGTTAGCTCCTACGAGCAGTACTTC. This rearrangement joins TRBV6-5 to TRBJ2-7; TRBD1 might be the D (6 bases). The CDR3 consists of 15 residues. Germline V lookup: CDR1 MNHEY, CDR2 SVGAGI. Trimming took 5 bases from V and 0 from J, leaving 14 bases between them.

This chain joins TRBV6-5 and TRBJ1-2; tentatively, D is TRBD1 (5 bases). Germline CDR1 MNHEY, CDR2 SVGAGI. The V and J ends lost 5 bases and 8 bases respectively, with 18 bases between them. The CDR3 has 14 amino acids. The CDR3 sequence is CASSAPGGGAGYTF. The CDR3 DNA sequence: TGTGCCAGCAGTGCCCCCGGGGGAGGGGCCGGCTACACCTTC.

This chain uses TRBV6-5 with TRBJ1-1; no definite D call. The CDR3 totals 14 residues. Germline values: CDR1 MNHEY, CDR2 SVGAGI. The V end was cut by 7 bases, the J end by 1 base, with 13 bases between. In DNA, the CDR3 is TGTGCCAGCAAAACGAGACACCCGAACACTGAAGCTTTCTTT. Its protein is CASKTRHPNTEAFF.

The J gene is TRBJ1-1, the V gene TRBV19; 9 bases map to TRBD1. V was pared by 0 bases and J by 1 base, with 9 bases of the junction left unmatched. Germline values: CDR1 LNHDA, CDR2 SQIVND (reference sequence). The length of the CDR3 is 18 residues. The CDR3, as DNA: TGTGCCAGTAGTATAGATACCCTACAGGGGGCGTCGAACACTGAAGCTTTCTTT. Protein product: CASSIDTLQGASNTEAFF.

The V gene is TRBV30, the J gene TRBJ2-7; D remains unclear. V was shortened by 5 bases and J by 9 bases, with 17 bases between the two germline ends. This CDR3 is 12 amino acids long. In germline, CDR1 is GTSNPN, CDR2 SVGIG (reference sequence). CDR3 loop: CAWAPSQSGQYF. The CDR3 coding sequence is TGTGCCTGGGCCCCCAGTCAAAGTGGGCAGTACTTC.

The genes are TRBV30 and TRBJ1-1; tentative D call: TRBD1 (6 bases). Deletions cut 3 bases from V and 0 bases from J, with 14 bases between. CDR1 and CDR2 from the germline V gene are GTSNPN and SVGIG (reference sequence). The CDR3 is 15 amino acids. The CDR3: CAWRFPTGVNTEAFF. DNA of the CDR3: TGTGCCTGGAGGTTCCCGACAGGAGTGAACACTGAAGCTTTCTTT.

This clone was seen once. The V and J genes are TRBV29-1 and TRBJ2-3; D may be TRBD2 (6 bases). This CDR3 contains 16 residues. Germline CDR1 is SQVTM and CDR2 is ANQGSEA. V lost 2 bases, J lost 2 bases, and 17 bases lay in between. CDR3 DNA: TGCAGCGTTGAATCGGTGCGGGGTGAGTCCACAGATACGCAGTATTTT. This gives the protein CSVESVRGESTDTQYF.

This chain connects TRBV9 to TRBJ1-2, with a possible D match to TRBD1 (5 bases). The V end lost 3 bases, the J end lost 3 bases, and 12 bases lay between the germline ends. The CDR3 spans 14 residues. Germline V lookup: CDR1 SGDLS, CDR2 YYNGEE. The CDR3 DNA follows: TGTGCCAGCAGCGGTCGACAGAACTACTATGGCTACACCTTC. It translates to CASSGRQNYYGYTF.

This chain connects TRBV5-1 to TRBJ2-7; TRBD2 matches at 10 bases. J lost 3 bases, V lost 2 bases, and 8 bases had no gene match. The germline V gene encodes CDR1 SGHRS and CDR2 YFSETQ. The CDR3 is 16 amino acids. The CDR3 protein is CASSFLLAGPIYEQYF. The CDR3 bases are TGCGCCAGCAGCTTTTTACTAGCGGGGCCCATCTACGAGCAGTACTTC.

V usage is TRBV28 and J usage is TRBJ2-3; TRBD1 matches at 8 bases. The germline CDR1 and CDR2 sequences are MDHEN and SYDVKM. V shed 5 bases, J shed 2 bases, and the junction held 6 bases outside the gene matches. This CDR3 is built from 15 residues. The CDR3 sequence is CASSPRQGNTDTQYF. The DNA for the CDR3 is TGTGCCAGCAGTCCAAGACAGGGGAACACAGATACGCAGTATTTT.

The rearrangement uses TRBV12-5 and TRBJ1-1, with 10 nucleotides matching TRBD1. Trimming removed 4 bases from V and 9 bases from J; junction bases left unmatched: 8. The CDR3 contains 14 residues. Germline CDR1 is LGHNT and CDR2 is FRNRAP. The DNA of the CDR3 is TGTGCTAGTGGTTCGGGACAGGGGCGCTGGCAAGCTTTCTTT. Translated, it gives CASGSGQGRWQAFF.

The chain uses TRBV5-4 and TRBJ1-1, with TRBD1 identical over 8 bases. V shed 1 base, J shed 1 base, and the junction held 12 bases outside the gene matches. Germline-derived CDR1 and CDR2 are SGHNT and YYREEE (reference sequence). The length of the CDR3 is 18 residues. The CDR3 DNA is TGTGCCAGCAGCTTGTCTCGGCTACAGGGGGTACAGAACACTGAAGCTTTCTTT. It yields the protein CASSLSRLQGVQNTEAFF.

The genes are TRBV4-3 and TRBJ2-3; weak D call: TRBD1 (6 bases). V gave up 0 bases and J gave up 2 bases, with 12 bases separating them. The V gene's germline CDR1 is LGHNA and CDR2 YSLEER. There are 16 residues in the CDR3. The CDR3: CASSQEGAAVTDTQYF. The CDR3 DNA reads TGCGCCAGCAGCCAAGAGGGGGCAGCGGTCACAGATACGCAGTATTTT.

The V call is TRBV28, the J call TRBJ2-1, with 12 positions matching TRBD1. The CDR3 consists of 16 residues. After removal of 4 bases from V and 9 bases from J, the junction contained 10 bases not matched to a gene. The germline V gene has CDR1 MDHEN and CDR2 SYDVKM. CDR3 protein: CASSSNRDRGRFEQFF. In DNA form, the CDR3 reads TGTGCCAGCAGTTCAAACCGGGACAGGGGGCGATTTGAGCAGTTCTTC.

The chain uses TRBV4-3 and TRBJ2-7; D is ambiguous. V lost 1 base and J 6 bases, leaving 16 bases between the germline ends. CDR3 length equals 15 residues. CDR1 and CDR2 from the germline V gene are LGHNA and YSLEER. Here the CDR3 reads CASSQAPLRAGEQYF. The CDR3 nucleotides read TGCGCCAGCAGCCAAGCTCCGCTACGCGCTGGCGAGCAGTACTTC.

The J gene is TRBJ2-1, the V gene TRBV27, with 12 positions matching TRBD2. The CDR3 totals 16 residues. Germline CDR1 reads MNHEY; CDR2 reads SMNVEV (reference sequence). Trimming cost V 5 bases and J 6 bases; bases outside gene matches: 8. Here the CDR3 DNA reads TGTGCCAGCAGTAGCCTAGCGGGAGGGCCGGTCAATGAGCAGTTCTTC. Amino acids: CASSSLAGGPVNEQFF.